This T cell receptor (beta chain) was observed in a study of T cell responses to AZD1222 COVID-19 vaccine. Only in-frame clones appear in the TCRdb table, and some are missing; sequencing was by immunoSEQ multiplex PCR. The top ten hold under 5% of the sample, which has tens of thousands of clones, around three quarters seen once. The V and J ends lost 3 bases and 0 bases respectively, with 14 bases between them. Germline CDR1 is LNHDA and CDR2 is SQIVND (reference sequence). The CDR3 has 16 amino acids. Study-wide results and caveats: Donor demographics were predominantly white British with a female majority; clonal diversity may be underestimated. Of spike-specific TCRs, nearly half reportedly target regions left unmutated in variants. Repertoire sampling happened only post peak T cell response. Breadth and depth of Spike-specific TCRs rose after two AZD1222 doses.

On this clone: The antigen is not known.

This TCR came from an adult in good health. The rearrangement joins TRBV19 to TRBJ1-1, with D unclear. This specimen consisted of peripheral blood, obtained on day 0 of AZD1222 vaccination. DNA for the CDR3: TGTGCCAGTAGTATTAAATCGGGCAGGCTGAACACTGAAGCTTTCTTT. Its translation is CASSIKSGRLNTEAFF.